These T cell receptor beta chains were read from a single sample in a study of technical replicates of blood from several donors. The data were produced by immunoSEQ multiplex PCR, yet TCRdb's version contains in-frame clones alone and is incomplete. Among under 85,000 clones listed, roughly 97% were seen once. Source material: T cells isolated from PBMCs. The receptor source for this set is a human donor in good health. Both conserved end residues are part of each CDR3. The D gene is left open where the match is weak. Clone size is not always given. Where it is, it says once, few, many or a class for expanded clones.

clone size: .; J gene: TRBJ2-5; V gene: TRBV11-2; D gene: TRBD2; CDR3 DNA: TGTGCCAGCAGCCCAGTAGCGGGCCAAGAGACCCAGTACTTC; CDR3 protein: CASSPVAGQETQYF
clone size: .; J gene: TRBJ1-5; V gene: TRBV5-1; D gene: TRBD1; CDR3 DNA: TGCGCCAGCAGCTTGGGGACAGGGAATCAGCCCCAGCATTTT; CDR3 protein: CASSLGTGNQPQHF
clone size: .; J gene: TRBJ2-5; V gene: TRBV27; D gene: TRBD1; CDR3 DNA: TGTGCCAGCAGGGACGACAGGGGTTGGAAGACCCAGTACTTC; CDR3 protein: CASRDDRGWKTQYF
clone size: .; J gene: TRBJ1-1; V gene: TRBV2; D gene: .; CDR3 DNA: TGTGCCAGCAGTGTCATGAGGGCGCGGCCTGAAGCTTTCTTT; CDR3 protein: CASSVMRARPEAFF
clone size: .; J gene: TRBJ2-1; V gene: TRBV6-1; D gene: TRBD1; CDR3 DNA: TGTGCCAGTGCCTTGGACAGGGCGTCGGGTGAGCAGTTCTTC; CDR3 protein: CASALDRASGEQFF
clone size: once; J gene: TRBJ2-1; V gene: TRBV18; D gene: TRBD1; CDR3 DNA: TGTGCCAGCTCCCCCCGGGAGACAGGGGGCGACGGGCAGTTCTTC; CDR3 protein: CASSPRETGGDGQFF
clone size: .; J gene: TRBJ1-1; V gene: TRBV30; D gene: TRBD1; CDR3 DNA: TGTGCCTGGAGGCCCGTTAAGGGCAGGGGGCGGATTGACACTGAAGCTTTCTTT; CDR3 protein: CAWRPVKGRGRIDTEAFF
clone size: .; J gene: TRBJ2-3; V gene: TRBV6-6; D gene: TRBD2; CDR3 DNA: TGTGCCAGCACCCTTAGCGGGAGGGCTACAGATACGCAGTATTTT; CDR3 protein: CASTLSGRATDTQYF
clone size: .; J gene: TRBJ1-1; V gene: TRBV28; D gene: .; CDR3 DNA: TGTGCCAGCAGGTACAGCCCGACAGACATGAACACTGAAGCTTTCTTT; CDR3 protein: CASRYSPTDMNTEAFF
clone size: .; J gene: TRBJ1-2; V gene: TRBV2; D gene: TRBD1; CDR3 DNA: TGTGCCAGCAGTGGCGGGACAGGGCGATCTAGCTACACCTTC; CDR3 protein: CASSGGTGRSSYTF
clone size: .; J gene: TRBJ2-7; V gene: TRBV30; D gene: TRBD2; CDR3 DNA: TGTGCCTGGGTAAAAACCCTAGCGGCCGCCGGCGGTCGGACCTACGAGCAGTACTTC; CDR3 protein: CAWVKTLAAAGGRTYEQYF
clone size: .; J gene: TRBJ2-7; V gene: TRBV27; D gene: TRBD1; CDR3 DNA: TGTGCCAGCAGTGTCAGGGGGTACGAGCAGTACTTC; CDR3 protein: CASSVRGYEQYF
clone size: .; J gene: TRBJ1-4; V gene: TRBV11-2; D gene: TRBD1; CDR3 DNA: TGTGCCAGCAGCGAGGACAGGGATAATGAAAAACTGTTTTTT; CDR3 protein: CASSEDRDNEKLFF
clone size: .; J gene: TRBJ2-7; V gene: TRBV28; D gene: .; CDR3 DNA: TGTGCCAGCAGTCCCGGAGGGTCGGGGGTCGAGCAGTACTTC; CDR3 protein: CASSPGGSGVEQYF
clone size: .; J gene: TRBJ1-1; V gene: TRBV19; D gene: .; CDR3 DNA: TGTGCCAGTAGTATAGCGCCAGGGAGGACTGAAGCTTTCTTT; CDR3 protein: CASSIAPGRTEAFF
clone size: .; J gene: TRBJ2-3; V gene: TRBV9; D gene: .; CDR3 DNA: TGTGCCAGCAGCGGAGGGGGAGATACGCAGTATTTT; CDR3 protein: CASSGGGDTQYF
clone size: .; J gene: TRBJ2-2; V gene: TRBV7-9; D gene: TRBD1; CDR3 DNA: TGTGCCAGCAGCTTCCCTAGGGGGCTAGGCACCGGGGAGCTGTTTTTT; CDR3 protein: CASSFPRGLGTGELFF
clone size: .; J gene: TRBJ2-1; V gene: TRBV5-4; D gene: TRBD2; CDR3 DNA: TGTGCCAGCAGCCACGGGACTAGCCCTACCTACAATGAGCAGTTCTTC; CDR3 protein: CASSHGTSPTYNEQFF
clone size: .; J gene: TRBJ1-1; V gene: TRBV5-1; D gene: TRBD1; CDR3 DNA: TGCGCCAGCAGCTTGGCTGATTTCGGGACAGGGGGAACTGAAGCTTTCTTT; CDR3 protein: CASSLADFGTGGTEAFF
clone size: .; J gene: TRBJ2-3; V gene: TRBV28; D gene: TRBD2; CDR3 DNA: TGTGCCAGCAGTTTCGTGCCTAGGCAGGGAGGGGATACGCAGTATTTT; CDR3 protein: CASSFVPRQGGDTQYF
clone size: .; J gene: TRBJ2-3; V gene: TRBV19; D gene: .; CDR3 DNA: TGTGCCAGTAGTCGAATAACAGGGTATGGGGTACCAGATACGCAGTATTTT; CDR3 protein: CASSRITGYGVPDTQYF
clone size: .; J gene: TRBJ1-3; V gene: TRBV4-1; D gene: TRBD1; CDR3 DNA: TGCGCCAGCAGCCAAGAGGGGACAGGGGGAAACACCATATATTTT; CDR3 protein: CASSQEGTGGNTIYF
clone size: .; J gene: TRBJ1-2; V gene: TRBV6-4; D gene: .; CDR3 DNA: TGTGCCAGCAGTGCCAGGGCACCTAACTATGGCTACACCTTC; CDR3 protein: CASSARAPNYGYTF
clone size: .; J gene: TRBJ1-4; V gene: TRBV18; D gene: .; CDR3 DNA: TGTGCCAGCTCACCGCGAATGGGGGGAGTGAGTGAAAAACTGTTTTTT; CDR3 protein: CASSPRMGGVSEKLFF
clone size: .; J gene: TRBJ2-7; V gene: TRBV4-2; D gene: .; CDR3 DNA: TGTGCCAGCAGCCCTACTTCAGGGGACACTGACTCCCCCTACGAGCAGTACTTC; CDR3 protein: CASSPTSGDTDSPYEQYF
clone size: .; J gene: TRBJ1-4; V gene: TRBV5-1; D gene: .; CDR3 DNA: TGCGCCAGCAGCTCGACATCGGAAACAACTAATGAAAAACTGTTTTTT; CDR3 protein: CASSSTSETTNEKLFF
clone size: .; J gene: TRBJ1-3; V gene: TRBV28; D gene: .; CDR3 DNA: TGTGCCAGCAGTTCGGGAAACACCATATATTTT; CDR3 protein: CASSSGNTIYF
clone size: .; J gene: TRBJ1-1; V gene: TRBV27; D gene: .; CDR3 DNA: TGTGCCAGCGGTTTTGACAGGAACATTGAAGCTTTCTTT; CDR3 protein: CASGFDRNIEAFF
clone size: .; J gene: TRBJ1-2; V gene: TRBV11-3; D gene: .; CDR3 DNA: TGTGCCAGCAGCTTAGATCAACGGGTCGACTATGGCTACACCTTC; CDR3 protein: CASSLDQRVDYGYTF
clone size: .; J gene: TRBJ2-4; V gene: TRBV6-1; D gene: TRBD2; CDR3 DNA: TGTGCCAGCAGTGAAAAGCCTATGCTAGCGGTAGCCAAAAACATTCAGTACTTC; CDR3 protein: CASSEKPMLAVAKNIQYF
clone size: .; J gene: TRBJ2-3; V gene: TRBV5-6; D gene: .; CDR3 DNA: TGTGCCAGCAGCTTGGGACCAGGACAGCTAAAAAGGGAAGATACGCAGTATTTT; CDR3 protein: CASSLGPGQLKREDTQYF
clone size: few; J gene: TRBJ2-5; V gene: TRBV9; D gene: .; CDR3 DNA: TGTGCCAGCAGCTCAAGGGGACTCTCAGGGGAGACCCAGTACTTC; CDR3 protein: CASSSRGLSGETQYF
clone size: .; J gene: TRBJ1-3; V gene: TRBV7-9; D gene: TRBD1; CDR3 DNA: TGTGCCAGCATCCCGACAGGGGCGGGAAACACCATATATTTT; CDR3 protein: CASIPTGAGNTIYF
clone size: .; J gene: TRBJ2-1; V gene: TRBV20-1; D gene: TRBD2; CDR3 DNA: TGCAGTGCTAGAGTGCGGGGGAAGCAGTTCTTC; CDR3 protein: CSARVRGKQFF